Shown below are 6 T cell receptor beta chains from a single sample sequenced in a study of cytomegalovirus exposure and HLA in healthy donors. PCR involved 60 Vbeta and 13 Jbeta primers. Libraries were prepared by immunoSEQ multiplex PCR; TCRdb keeps only in-frame clonotypes and omits some of them. The table shows over 80,000 clones, with 65% to 85% occurring only once. Sample: PBMCs. The receptors shown here come from a woman aged 70-85 years in good health and CMV-seropositive.

This clone showed up just a few times. The V and J genes are TRBV18 and TRBJ2-5; 8 nucleotides align to TRBD1. The germline V gene encodes CDR1 KGHSH and CDR2 LQKENI. V trimming: 1 base; J trimming: 4 bases; junction bases outside the gene matches: 8. This CDR3 spans 16 amino acids. Here the CDR3 reads CASSPRLQGAGETQYF. The CDR3 nucleotides are TGTGCCAGCTCACCACGACTCCAGGGGGCAGGAGAGACCCAGTACTTC.

The chain is built from TRBV19 and TRBJ1-1, with 8 nucleotides matching TRBD1. CDR1 and CDR2 (germline): LNHDA, SQIVND (reference sequence). After removal of 3 bases from V and 6 bases from J, the junction contained 9 bases not matched to a gene. CDR3 length: 15 amino acids. The CDR3 loop is CASSMYGQGGAEAFF. The CDR3 region has the DNA TGTGCCAGTAGTATGTATGGACAGGGTGGTGCTGAAGCTTTCTTT.

The count of this clone is one. This rearrangement joins TRBV6-1 to TRBJ2-7; 7 positions match TRBD1. V lost 4 bases to trimming and J lost 4 bases; unmatched junction nucleotides: 10. This CDR3 region has 15 residues. CDR1 and CDR2 (germline): MNHNS, SASEGT. CDR3 in DNA: TGTGCCAGCAGTGGTAGCAGGACAGGCCTGTACGAGCAGTACTTC. Protein sequence: CASSGSRTGLYEQYF.

The rearrangement uses TRBV7-8 and TRBJ2-7; D possibly corresponds to TRBD2 (6 bases). The germline V and J ends were trimmed by 5 bases and 7 bases, with 9 bases remaining between them. This CDR3 is 11 amino acids long. Germline V gene data show CDR1 as SGHVS and CDR2 as FQNEAQ. The CDR3 region has the DNA TGTGCCAGCAGCATCCGGGGGGAGCAGTACTTC. Translating gives CASSIRGEQYF.

The gene calls are TRBV6-4 and TRBJ1-1; TRBD1 matches 9 bases. The CDR3 contains 14 residues. V was pared by 6 bases and J by 4 bases, with 6 bases of the junction left unmatched. Germline lookup yields CDR1 MRHNA and CDR2 SNTAGT. As DNA, the CDR3 is TGTGCCAGCAGCACAGGGGGCGCGGGCACTGAAGCTTTCTTT. This sequence encodes CASSTGGAGTEAFF.

The rearrangement uses TRBV14 and TRBJ1-1; no clear D. CDR1 is SGHDN and CDR2 is FVKESK in the germline V gene. V was cut by 1 base and J by 8 bases, with 5 bases left in between. The CDR3 length is 11 residues. This chain's CDR3 is CASSQVGEAFF. As DNA, the CDR3 is TGTGCCAGCAGCCAAGTCGGGGAAGCTTTCTTT.